This T cell receptor (beta chain) derives from a study of blood T cells in healthy people across ages. About the research overall: Template switching picked up about one barcoded beta molecule for each two T cells. Study conclusions and caveats: PBMCs were not sorted, which prevented a conclusive comparison of naive versus antigen-experienced cells.

The germline gives CDR1 DFQATT, CDR2 SNEGSKA (reference sequence). V dropped 6 bases and J dropped 10 bases, with 21 bases sitting between them. This CDR3 is built from 13 residues. Alongside a J-beta primer mix, a sample-barcoded 5' primer served in a second PCR lasting about 7 to 11 cycles. Researchers report that a template-switch adaptor with 12 random nucleotides tagged each cDNA molecule. TCRdb reprocessed the 5' RACE reads with MiXCR, giving one entry per CDR3 protein. Of some 700,000 distinct CDR3 sequences listed, 22% are singletons. This clonotype was observed a few times. No antigen is known for it.

The source is a man between 65 and 80 years old in good health. The rearrangement joins TRBV20-1 to TRBJ2-5; a possible D gene is TRBD2 (6 bases). The sample taken for sequencing was blood. DNA of the CDR3: TGCAGTGCGAGTGATAGCCTCCTCGGGGGCCAGTACTTC. Protein: CSASDSLLGGQYF.